Listed below are T cell receptor beta chains from one sample, sequenced in a study of blood T cell repertoires in COVID-19. Some clones are missing from TCRdb's copy, which holds only in-frame ones; the method was immunoSEQ multiplex PCR. The data hold fewer than 90,000 clones, with 87% observed a single time. What was sequenced was peripheral blood. The receptors were gathered from a male donor with acute or convalescent COVID-19. Each CDR3 is given with its conserved first and last residue. Fields, in order: V gene, D gene, clone size, J gene, CDR3 DNA, CDR3 protein. A D gene is named only where the DNA matches it firmly. Clone size appears in some rows only: once, few, many, or a class for an expanded clone.

>TRBV29-1|.|few|TRBJ1-2
TGCAGCGTTGAAGATCAAGGGAGATTCGGCTACACCTTC
CSVEDQGRFGYTF
>TRBV24-1|TRBD1|.|TRBJ2-2
TGTGCCACCAGTGATTTGGGACAGGGGGCGACCGGGGAGCTGTTTTTT
CATSDLGQGATGELFF
>TRBV18|TRBD2|.|TRBJ2-2
TGTGCCAGCTCACCGGGGAGGGCCCAAAACACCGGGGAGCTGTTTTTT
CASSPGRAQNTGELFF
>TRBV27|.|.|TRBJ2-3
TGTGCCAGCAGACATCTTCCTGATAATCCAGATACGCAGTATTTT
CASRHLPDNPDTQYF
>TRBV2|.|.|TRBJ1-4
TGTGCCAGCAGTGTATTTCGGGGGGCTAATGAAAAACTGTTTTTT
CASSVFRGANEKLFF
>TRBV6-5|TRBD1|.|TRBJ1-5
TGTGCCAGCAGGGACAGGGGGCCGGGTCAGCCCCAGCATTTT
CASRDRGPGQPQHF
>TRBV7-9|TRBD2|.|TRBJ2-7
TGTGCCAGCAGACCCGGGACTAGCGGATACGAGCAGTACTTC
CASRPGTSGYEQYF
>TRBV30|TRBD1|.|TRBJ2-5
TGTGCCTGGATGGTGACAGGGACAGAGACCCAGTACTTC
CAWMVTGTETQYF
>TRBV7-3|.|.|TRBJ2-1
TGTGCCAGCAGCCCTCAGGGAAGTGGCGATGAGCAGTTCTTC
CASSPQGSGDEQFF
>TRBV5-1|.|.|TRBJ2-5
TGCGCCAGCAGCCTGGGTAGGCGGGACCCCCCGTACTTC
CASSLGRRDPPYF
>TRBV14|TRBD1|few|TRBJ1-2
TGTGCCAGCAGCCCGACGACAGGGGCCTATGGCTACACCTTC
CASSPTTGAYGYTF
>TRBV5-6|.|few|TRBJ1-6
TGTGCCAGCAGCCCGGTGGGAGCGGCCGGGGGTTCACCCCTCCACTTT
CASSPVGAAGGSPLHF
>TRBV24-1|.|.|TRBJ2-1
TGTGCCACCAGCGGGGGTCAGTCCTTCTCCTACAATGAGCAGTTCTTC
CATSGGQSFSYNEQFF
>TRBV5-1|.|.|TRBJ1-6
TGCGCCAGCAGCTCCGTCGACCACAGGGATTCACCCCTCCACTTT
CASSSVDHRDSPLHF
>TRBV30|.|.|TRBJ1-1
TGTGCCTGGGAGGGACACTCGAGCACTGAAGCTTTCTTT
CAWEGHSSTEAFF
>TRBV30|.|.|TRBJ1-1
TGTGCCTGGACCCCACAGTCTGAAGCTTTCTTT
CAWTPQSEAFF
>TRBV12-3/TRBV12-4|.|.|TRBJ1-2
TGTGCCAGCAGCACTGCCGCGGGGGGCTACACCTTC
CASSTAAGGYTF
>TRBV5-1|.|.|TRBJ1-1
TGCGCCAGCAGCCCGGGGGATAACACTGAAGCTTTCTTT
CASSPGDNTEAFF
>TRBV2|TRBD1|.|TRBJ2-5
TGTGCCAGCACTCCGGACAGGGGGCAGGAGACCCAGTACTTC
CASTPDRGQETQYF
>TRBV29-1|TRBD2|.|TRBJ2-7
TGCAGCGCCGGACTAGCGGGAACCTCCTACGAGCAGTACTTC
CSAGLAGTSYEQYF
>TRBV10-3|TRBD1|.|TRBJ1-6
TGTGCCACTACCGGGACAGGCAATTCACCCCTCCACTTT
CATTGTGNSPLHF
>TRBV7-2|.|.|TRBJ1-6
TGTGCCAGCAGCTTAGAAGCGGGCACGGGTAATTCACCCCTCCACTTT
CASSLEAGTGNSPLHF
>TRBV5-8|TRBD1|.|TRBJ2-2
TGTGCCAGCAGCTTGGTCCAGGGGGCGATCGGGGAGCTGTTTTTT
CASSLVQGAIGELFF
>TRBV7-9|.|.|TRBJ1-3
TGTGCCAGCAGCACACATGGGAGCATCTCTGGAAACACCATATATTTT
CASSTHGSISGNTIYF
>TRBV6-1|.|once|TRBJ1-1
TGTGCCAGCAGTGAAGACGTGAACATGAACACTGAAGCTTTCTTT
CASSEDVNMNTEAFF
>TRBV7-9|TRBD1|.|TRBJ2-7
TGTGCCAGCAGCCACCGGGACAGGCGCTACGAGCAGTACTTC
CASSHRDRRYEQYF
>TRBV24-1|.|once|TRBJ1-2
TGTGCCACCAGTGAATCCAGACATCCATCTGACTATGGCTACACCTTC
CATSESRHPSDYGYTF
>TRBV5-4|TRBD1|.|TRBJ2-1
TGTGCCAGCAGCTCCGGGACAGATTACAATGAGCAGTTCTTC
CASSSGTDYNEQFF
>TRBV5-1|TRBD1|.|TRBJ1-4
TGCGCCAGCAGCCCCGGGGCGACAGGGGGAGAAAAACTGTTTTTT
CASSPGATGGEKLFF
>TRBV7-9|TRBD1|.|TRBJ1-4
TGTGCCAGCAGCCCGACAGGGGCTAATGAAAAACTGTTTTTT
CASSPTGANEKLFF
>TRBV19|.|.|TRBJ2-7
TGTGCCAGTAGGGACACCTCAAGGTCCTACGAGCAGTACTTC
CASRDTSRSYEQYF
>TRBV18|TRBD1|.|TRBJ1-6
TGTGCCAGCTCAGCGGGACAGGGGCTCTATAATTCACCCCTCCACTTT
CASSAGQGLYNSPLHF
>TRBV6-4|TRBD1|.|TRBJ2-1
TGTGCCAGCAGTGAAGAATCGGGGACAGCCTACAATGAGCAGTTCTTC
CASSEESGTAYNEQFF
>TRBV5-5|.|.|TRBJ1-2
TGTGCCAGCAGCGCCCACGGGGATTCAAAAATTAACTACACCTTC
CASSAHGDSKINYTF
>TRBV5-1|.|.|TRBJ1-6
TGCGCCAGCAGCCGCGACGGAGCTTGGGATTCACCCCTCCACTTT
CASSRDGAWDSPLHF
>TRBV30|TRBD2|.|TRBJ2-4
TGTGCCTGGAGTCCGGGGGGGTCAACCAAAAACATTCAGTACTTC
CAWSPGGSTKNIQYF
>TRBV30|TRBD1|.|TRBJ1-3
TGTGCCTGGGATTCGACAGGGTCTATCTCTGGAAACACCATATATTTT
CAWDSTGSISGNTIYF
>TRBV10-3|TRBD1|.|TRBJ1-6
TGTGCCATGAGACAGGGGGATAATTCACCCCTCCACTTT
CAMRQGDNSPLHF
>TRBV12-3/TRBV12-4|.|few|TRBJ1-1
TGTGCCACCGAGGGCCCGCGGGCTGAAGCTTTCTTT
CATEGPRAEAFF
>TRBV11-3|.|.|TRBJ2-2
TGTGCCAGCACCGCGACAGGGAACACCGGGGAGCTGTTTTTT
CASTATGNTGELFF
>TRBV29-1|TRBD1|.|TRBJ2-7
TGCAGCGTTCCGGGACAGGGGGGAAACGAGCAGTACTTC
CSVPGQGGNEQYF
>TRBV7-3|TRBD2|.|TRBJ2-1
TGTGCCAGCAGCATGGGACTAGCGGGGGGCAGGAATGAGCAGTTCTTC
CASSMGLAGGRNEQFF
>TRBV5-1|TRBD1|.|TRBJ1-6
TGCGCCAGCAGCCGACAGGGGAGTGGATCACCCCTCCACTTT
CASSRQGSGSPLHF
>TRBV19|.|.|TRBJ2-3
TGTGCCAGTAGCCCTGCCCGGGATTTCACAGATACGCAGTATTTT
CASSPARDFTDTQYF